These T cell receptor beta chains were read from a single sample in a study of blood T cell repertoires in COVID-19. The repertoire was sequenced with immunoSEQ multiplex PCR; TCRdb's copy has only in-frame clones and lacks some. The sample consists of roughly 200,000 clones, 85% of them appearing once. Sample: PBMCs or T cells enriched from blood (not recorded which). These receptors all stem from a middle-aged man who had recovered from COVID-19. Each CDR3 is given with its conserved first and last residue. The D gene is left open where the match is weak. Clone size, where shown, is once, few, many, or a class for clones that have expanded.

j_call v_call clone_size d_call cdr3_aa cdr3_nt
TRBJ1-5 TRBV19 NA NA CASSIGQAQPQHF TGTGCCAGTAGTATAGGACAGGCTCAGCCCCAGCATTTT
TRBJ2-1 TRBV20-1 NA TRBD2 CSASPNGLAGSNEQFF TGCAGTGCTAGTCCCAATGGGCTAGCGGGATCTAATGAGCAGTTCTTC
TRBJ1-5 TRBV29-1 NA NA CSVTVWSNQPQHF TGCAGCGTGACAGTTTGGAGCAATCAGCCCCAGCATTTT
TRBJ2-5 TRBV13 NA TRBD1 CASSFTGGAEETQYF TGTGCCAGCAGCTTTACAGGGGGCGCGGAGGAGACCCAGTACTTC
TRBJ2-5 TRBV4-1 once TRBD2 CASSQPLGFWGGKETQYF TGCGCCAGCAGCCAACCCCTGGGATTTTGGGGGGGAAAAGAGACCCAGTACTTC
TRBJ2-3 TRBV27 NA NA CASSLSEGTGTDTQYF TGTGCCAGCAGTTTATCTGAGGGAACGGGCACAGATACGCAGTATTTT
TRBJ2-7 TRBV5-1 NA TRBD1 CASSERTGSGGEQYF TGCGCCAGCAGCGAAAGGACAGGCAGTGGCGGCGAGCAGTACTTC
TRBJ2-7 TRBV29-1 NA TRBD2 CSVDGLAPTNPYEQYF TGCAGCGTTGATGGACTAGCCCCAACTAATCCCTACGAGCAGTACTTC
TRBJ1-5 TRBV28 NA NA CASSRAGSFNQPQHF TGTGCCAGCAGTCGTGCCGGGAGCTTCAATCAGCCCCAGCATTTT
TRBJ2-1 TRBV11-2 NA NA CASSLGLSGEQFF TGTGCCAGCAGCCTGGGACTCTCTGGTGAGCAGTTCTTC
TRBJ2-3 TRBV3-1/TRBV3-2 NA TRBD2 CASSLGTSGRIDTQYF TGTGCCAGCAGCCTTGGGACTAGCGGGAGGATCGATACGCAGTATTTT
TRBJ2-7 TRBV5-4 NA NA CASSFEAEIEQYF TGTGCCAGCAGCTTTGAGGCAGAGATCGAGCAGTACTTC
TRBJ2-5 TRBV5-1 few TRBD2 CASRTEGGLRETQYF TGCGCCAGCAGGACCGAGGGAGGGCTTAGAGAGACCCAGTACTTC
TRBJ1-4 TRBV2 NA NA CASTRENEKLFF TGTGCCAGCACCAGGGAAAATGAAAAACTGTTTTTT
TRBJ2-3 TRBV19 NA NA CASSIGAIGSMYTQYF TGTGCCAGTAGTATCGGAGCGATAGGCAGCATGTATACGCAGTATTTT
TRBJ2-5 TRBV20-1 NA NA CSARTQGTQYF TGCAGTGCTAGGACTCAGGGGACCCAGTACTTC